The rows below give T cell receptor beta chains drawn from one sample of a study of blood T cell repertoires in COVID-19. Profiled with immunoSEQ multiplex PCR; TCRdb holds only in-frame clones, not every one. The data contain about 180,000 clones, around 85% of them singletons. Sequenced: PBMCs or T cells enriched from blood (not recorded which). The origin of the receptors is a man in his forties who had recovered from COVID-19. Both conserved end residues are part of each CDR3. The D gene is left open where the match is weak. Expanded clones get a size class; other rows say once, few or many, or leave the size out.

V gene,CDR3 length,J gene,D gene,clone size,CDR3 protein,CDR3 DNA
TRBV9,14,TRBJ1-2,-,-,CASSVGGGLYGYTF,TGTGCCAGCAGCGTAGGCGGGGGACTCTATGGCTACACCTTC
TRBV3-1/TRBV3-2,15,TRBJ1-1,-,-,CASKVSVGLNTEAFF,TGTGCCAGCAAAGTTAGCGTCGGACTGAACACTGAAGCTTTCTTT
TRBV30,14,TRBJ2-1,-,-,CALQGVSSYNEQFF,TGTGCCCTACAGGGCGTGAGCTCCTACAATGAGCAGTTCTTC
TRBV10-1,15,TRBJ2-5,TRBD1,-,CASSELRGLSETQYF,TGCGCCAGCAGTGAGCTCAGGGGGCTTTCAGAGACCCAGTACTTC
TRBV29-1,13,TRBJ2-7,TRBD1,-,CSVVSGQGPEQYF,TGCAGCGTTGTCTCGGGACAGGGGCCCGAGCAGTACTTC
TRBV7-9,13,TRBJ2-7,TRBD1,-,CATRRTGVNEQYF,TGTGCCACCCGACGGACAGGGGTAAACGAGCAGTACTTC
TRBV28,12,TRBJ1-2,-,-,CASNSPPGGYTF,TGTGCCAGCAACTCCCCCCCGGGGGGCTACACCTTC
TRBV6-2/TRBV6-3,14,TRBJ2-1,TRBD2,-,CASNYQRGYNEQFF,TGTGCCAGCAATTACCAGCGGGGCTACAATGAGCAGTTCTTC
TRBV5-4,15,TRBJ2-7,TRBD1,-,CASTPTVDRDHEQYF,TGTGCCAGCACCCCGACTGTGGACAGGGATCACGAGCAGTACTTC
TRBV6-5,14,TRBJ2-5,-,few,CASSYSQAQETQYF,TGTGCCAGCAGTTACTCCCAGGCCCAAGAGACCCAGTACTTC
TRBV12-3/TRBV12-4,13,TRBJ1-1,-,-,CASTPGRGTEAFF,TGTGCCAGCACCCCCGGAAGAGGCACTGAAGCTTTCTTT
TRBV6-1,15,TRBJ1-1,-,-,CASSEVRQETAEAFF,TGTGCCAGCAGTGAAGTTCGACAGGAGACGGCTGAAGCTTTCTTT